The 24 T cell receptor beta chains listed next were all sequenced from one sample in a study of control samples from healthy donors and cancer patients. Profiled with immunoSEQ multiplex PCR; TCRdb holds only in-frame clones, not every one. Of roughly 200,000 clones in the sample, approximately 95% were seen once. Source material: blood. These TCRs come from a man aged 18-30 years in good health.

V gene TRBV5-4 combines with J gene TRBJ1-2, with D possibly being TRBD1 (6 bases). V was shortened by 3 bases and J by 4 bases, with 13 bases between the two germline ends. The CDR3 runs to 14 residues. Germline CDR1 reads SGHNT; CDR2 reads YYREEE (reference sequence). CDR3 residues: CASSSGQWLYGYTF. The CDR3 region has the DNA TGTGCCAGCAGCTCCGGACAGTGGCTCTATGGCTACACCTTC.

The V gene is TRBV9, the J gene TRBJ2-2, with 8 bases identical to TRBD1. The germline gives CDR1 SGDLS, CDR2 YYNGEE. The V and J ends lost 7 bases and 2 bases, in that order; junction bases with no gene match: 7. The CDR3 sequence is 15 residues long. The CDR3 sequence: CASAPGQGNTGELFF. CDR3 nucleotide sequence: TGTGCCAGCGCACCCGGACAGGGCAACACCGGGGAGCTGTTTTTT.

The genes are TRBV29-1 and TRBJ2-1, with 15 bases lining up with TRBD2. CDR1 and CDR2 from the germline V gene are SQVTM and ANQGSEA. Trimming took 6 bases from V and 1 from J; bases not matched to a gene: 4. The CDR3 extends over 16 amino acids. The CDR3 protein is CSVGTSGGSSYNEQFF. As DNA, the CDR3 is TGCAGCGTCGGGACTAGCGGGGGGAGTTCCTACAATGAGCAGTTCTTC.

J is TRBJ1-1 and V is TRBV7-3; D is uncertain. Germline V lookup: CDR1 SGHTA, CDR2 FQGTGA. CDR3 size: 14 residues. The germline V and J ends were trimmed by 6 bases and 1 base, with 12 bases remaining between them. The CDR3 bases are TGTGCCAGCAGTAAATCTTTTGGGAACACTGAAGCTTTCTTT. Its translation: CASSKSFGNTEAFF.

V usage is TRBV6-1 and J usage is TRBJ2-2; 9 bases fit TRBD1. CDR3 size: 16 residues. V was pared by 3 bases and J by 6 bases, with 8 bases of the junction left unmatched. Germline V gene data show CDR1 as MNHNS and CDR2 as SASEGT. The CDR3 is CASSDHRGRWPGELFF. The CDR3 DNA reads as TGTGCCAGCAGTGATCACAGGGGGCGTTGGCCCGGGGAGCTGTTTTTT.

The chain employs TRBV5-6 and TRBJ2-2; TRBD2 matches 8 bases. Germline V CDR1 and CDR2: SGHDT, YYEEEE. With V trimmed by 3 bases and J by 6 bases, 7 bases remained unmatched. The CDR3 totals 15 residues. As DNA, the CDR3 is TGTGCCAGCAGCTCCTTAGCGGGGACCGCCGGGGAGCTGTTTTTT. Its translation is CASSSLAGTAGELFF.

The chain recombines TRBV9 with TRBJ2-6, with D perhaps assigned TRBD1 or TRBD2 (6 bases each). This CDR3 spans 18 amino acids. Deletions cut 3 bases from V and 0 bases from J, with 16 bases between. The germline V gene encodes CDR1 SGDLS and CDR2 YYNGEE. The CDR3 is CASSAEGDWDSGANVLTF. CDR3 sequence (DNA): TGTGCCAGCAGCGCGGAGGGGGACTGGGACTCTGGGGCCAACGTCCTGACTTTC.

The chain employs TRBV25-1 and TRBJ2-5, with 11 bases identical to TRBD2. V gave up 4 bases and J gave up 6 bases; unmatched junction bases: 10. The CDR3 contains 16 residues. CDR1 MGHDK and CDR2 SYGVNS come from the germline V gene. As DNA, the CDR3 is TGTGCCAGCAGTGGAATAGCGGGGGGGGCTAGGAAGACCCAGTACTTC. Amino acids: CASSGIAGGARKTQYF.

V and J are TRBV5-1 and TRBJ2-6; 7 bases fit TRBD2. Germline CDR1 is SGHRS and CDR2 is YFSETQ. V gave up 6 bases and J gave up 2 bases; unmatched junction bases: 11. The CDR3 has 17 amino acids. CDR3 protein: CASTRAAGVTGANVLTF. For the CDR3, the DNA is TGCGCCAGCACCCGAGCGGCGGGAGTTACTGGGGCCAACGTCCTGACTTTC.

CDR3 region: CASSSPGGLDTDTQYF. The CDR3 region has the DNA TGTGCCAGCAGCTCCCCAGGAGGGTTGGACACAGATACGCAGTATTTT. The rearrangement uses TRBV5-5 and TRBJ2-3, with a possible D match to TRBD2 (6 bases). V was cut by 3 bases and J by 2 bases, with 16 bases left in between. The V gene's germline CDR1 is SGHKS and CDR2 YYEKEE (reference sequence). The CDR3 extends over 16 amino acids.

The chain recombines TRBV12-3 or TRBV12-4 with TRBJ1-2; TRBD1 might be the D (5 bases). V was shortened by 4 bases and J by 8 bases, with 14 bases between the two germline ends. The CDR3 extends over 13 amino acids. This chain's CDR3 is CASSSGGGRGYTF. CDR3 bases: TGTGCCAGCAGTTCCGGGGGGGGTCGCGGCTACACCTTC.

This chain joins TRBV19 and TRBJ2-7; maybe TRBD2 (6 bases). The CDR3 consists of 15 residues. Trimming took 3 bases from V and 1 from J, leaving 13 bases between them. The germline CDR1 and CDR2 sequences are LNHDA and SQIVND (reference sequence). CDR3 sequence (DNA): TGTGCCAGTAGTATTAAGGGAGGTGGATCCTACGAGCAGTACTTC. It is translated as CASSIKGGGSYEQYF.

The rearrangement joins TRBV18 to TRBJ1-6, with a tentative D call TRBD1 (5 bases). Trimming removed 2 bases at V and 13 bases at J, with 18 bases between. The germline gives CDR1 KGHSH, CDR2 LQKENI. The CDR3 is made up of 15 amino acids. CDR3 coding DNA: TGTGCCAGCTCACCAGAAGGGGCCCTGCTAGGGCCCCTCCACTTT. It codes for CASSPEGALLGPLHF.

CDR3 residues: CASGPGGGGGLGNTIYF. The DNA for the CDR3 is TGTGCTAGTGGTCCCGGGGGGGGAGGCGGCCTGGGAAACACCATATATTTT. J is TRBJ1-3 and V is TRBV12-5, with D perhaps TRBD1 (5 bases). V was clipped by 5 bases and J by 4 bases, with 21 bases between them. Germline CDR1 LGHNT, CDR2 FRNRAP. This CDR3 is built from 17 residues. The full variable domain, rest sourced from reference TRBV12-5 and TRBJ1-3, is DARVTQTPRHKVTEMGQEVTMRCQPILGHNTVFWYRQTMMQGLELLAYFRNRAPLDDSGMPKDRFSAEMPDATLATLKIQPSEPRDSAVYFCASGPGGGGGLGNTIYFGEGSWLTVV.

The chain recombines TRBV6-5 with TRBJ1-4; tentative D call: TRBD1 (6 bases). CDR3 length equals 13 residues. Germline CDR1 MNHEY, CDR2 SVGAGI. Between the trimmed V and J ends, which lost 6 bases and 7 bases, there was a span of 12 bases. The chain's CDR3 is CASRRGWGEKLFF. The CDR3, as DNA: TGTGCCAGCAGGAGGGGGTGGGGTGAAAAACTGTTTTTT.

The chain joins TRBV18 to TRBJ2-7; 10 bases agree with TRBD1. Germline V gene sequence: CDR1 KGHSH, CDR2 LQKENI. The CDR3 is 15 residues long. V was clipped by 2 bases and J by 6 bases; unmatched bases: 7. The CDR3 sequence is CASSPSGTGVSEQYF. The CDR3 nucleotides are TGTGCCAGCTCACCATCCGGGACAGGGGTATCCGAGCAGTACTTC.

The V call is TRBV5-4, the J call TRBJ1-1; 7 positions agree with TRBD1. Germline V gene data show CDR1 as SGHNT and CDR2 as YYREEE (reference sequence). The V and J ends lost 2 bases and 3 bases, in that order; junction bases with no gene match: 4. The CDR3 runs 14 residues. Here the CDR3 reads CASSFGQADTEAFF. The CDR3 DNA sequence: TGTGCCAGCAGCTTCGGACAGGCGGACACTGAAGCTTTCTTT.

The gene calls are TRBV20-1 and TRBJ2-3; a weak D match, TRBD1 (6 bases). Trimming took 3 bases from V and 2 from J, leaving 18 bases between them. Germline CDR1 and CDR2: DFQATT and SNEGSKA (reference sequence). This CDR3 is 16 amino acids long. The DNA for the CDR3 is TGCAGTGCTAGTGGATCCGGACAGATTTACACAGATACGCAGTATTTT. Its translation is CSASGSGQIYTDTQYF.

For the CDR3, the DNA is TGTGCCAGCTGGAACAGGGGCACCGGGGAGCTGTTTTTT. This translates into CASWNRGTGELFF. The rearrangement uses TRBV6-5 and TRBJ2-2; 7 bases align to TRBD1. The CDR3 totals 13 residues. V lost 8 bases, J lost 4 bases, and 4 bases stayed unmatched. The germline CDR1 and CDR2 sequences are MNHEY and SVGAGI.

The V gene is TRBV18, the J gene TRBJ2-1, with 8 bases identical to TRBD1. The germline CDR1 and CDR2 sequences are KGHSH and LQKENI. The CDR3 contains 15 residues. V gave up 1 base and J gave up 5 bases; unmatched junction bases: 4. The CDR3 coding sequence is TGTGCCAGCTCACCACGACAGGGGACCCACAATGAGCAGTTCTTC. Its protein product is CASSPRQGTHNEQFF.

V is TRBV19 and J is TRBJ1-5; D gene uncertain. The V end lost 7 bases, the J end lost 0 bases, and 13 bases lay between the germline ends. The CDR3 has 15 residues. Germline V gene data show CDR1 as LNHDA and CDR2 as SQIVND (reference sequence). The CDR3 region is CASTPSLNSNQPQHF. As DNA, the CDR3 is TGTGCCAGTACGCCTTCTTTGAATAGCAATCAGCCCCAGCATTTT.

The CDR3 region has the DNA TGTGCCAGCAGTTTACCGACAGGGGTGAGCGAAAAACTGTTTTTT. Protein: CASSLPTGVSEKLFF. The chain couples TRBV28 to TRBJ1-4, with TRBD1 identical over 8 bases. The CDR3 runs 15 residues. Losses at the gene ends were 2 bases for V and 8 bases for J; bases not matched to a gene: 7. Germline values: CDR1 MDHEN, CDR2 SYDVKM.

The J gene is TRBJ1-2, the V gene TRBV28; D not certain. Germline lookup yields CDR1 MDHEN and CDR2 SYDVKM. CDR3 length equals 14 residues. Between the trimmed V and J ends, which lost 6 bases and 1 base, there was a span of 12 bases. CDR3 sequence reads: CASSGFTDNYGYTF. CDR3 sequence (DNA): TGTGCCAGCAGCGGCTTTACAGATAACTATGGCTACACCTTC.

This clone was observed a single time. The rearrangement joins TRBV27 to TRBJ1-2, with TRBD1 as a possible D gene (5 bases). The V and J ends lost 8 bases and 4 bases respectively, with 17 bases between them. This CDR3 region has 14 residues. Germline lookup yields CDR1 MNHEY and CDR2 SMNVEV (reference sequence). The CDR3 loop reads CASSNGGLPYGYTF. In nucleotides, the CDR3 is TGTGCCAGCTCCAACGGGGGACTACCCTATGGCTACACCTTC.